This record covers a single T cell receptor beta chain. This sample is drawn from a study of shared clonotypes between healthy human individuals. Study-level information: Researchers drew samples from two women and a few men aged 18 to 49.

CD8 cells regarded as naive lacked CD45RO, were positively chosen for CCR7, and omitted terminally differentiated effector memory CD45RA+ cells. The test was conducted at deep level. DNA at approximately 200 ng, tens of thousands of T cell genomes, went into sorted-subset replicate PCRs. This table comes from immunoSEQ multiplex PCR, and its TCRdb copy is limited to in-frame clones, with some not included. The table records roughly 2.1 million clones, about 93% of them present only once. Trimming stripped 6 bases from V and 0 bases from J, with 14 bases between. The CDR3 contains 15 residues. Germline-derived CDR1 and CDR2 are SNHLY and FYNNEI.

The source is a man between 18 and 35 years old in good health. Some clones in this sample may be carry-over from other donors' samples. Sequenced material: naive CD8+ T cells from PBMCs. V gene TRBV2 combines with J gene TRBJ1-1; no reliable D call. The CDR3 coding sequence is TGTGCCAGCAGCCCAAGTCGAGACATGAACACTGAAGCTTTCTTT. This translates into CASSPSRDMNTEAFF.